A selection of T cell receptor beta chains follows, all from one sample in a study of CD8 T cells in Susac syndrome. TCRdb itself ran the immunoSEQ multiplex PCR reads through MiXCR, one entry per CDR3 protein. The sample consists of under 200,000 distinct CDR3 sequences, roughly 95% of them appearing once. Sequencing used CD4+ T cells from PBMCs. These receptors were collected from a human donor with Susac syndrome. The CDR3 runs from the conserved cysteine through the conserved F or W. Fields, in order: CDR3 DNA, CDR3 protein, CDR3 length, V gene, clone size, D gene, J gene. D genes are given only for firm matches. A clone size is listed for some rows: how often the clone was seen (once, few, many), or a class if it is expanded.

TGCAGCGTTCGGGACAGGGCATATGGCTACACCTTC CSVRDRAYGYTF 12 TRBV29-1 NA TRBD1 TRBJ1-2
TGTGCCAGTAGTTCTGTCGGGACAACTAATGAAAAACTGTTTTTT CASSSVGTTNEKLFF 15 TRBV19 NA NA TRBJ1-4
TGTGCCAGCAGCGTAACAGGGGCGGCGGATACGCAGTATTTT CASSVTGAADTQYF 14 TRBV9 NA TRBD1 TRBJ2-3
TGTGCCAGCAGCTTAGTTGGGAAGACGGACACCGGGGAGCTGTTTTTT CASSLVGKTDTGELFF 16 TRBV7-8 NA NA TRBJ2-2
TGCGCCAGCAGCTTCCGGTCAGGGTCTAATGAAAAACTGTTTTTT CASSFRSGSNEKLFF 15 TRBV5-1 NA NA TRBJ1-4
TGTGCCTGGAGTGCGCCCCTTCGTAGCGGGAAAGAGACCCAGTACTTC CAWSAPLRSGKETQYF 16 TRBV30 NA TRBD2 TRBJ2-5
TGTGCCAGCAGCGTAGGGGGGTTCGGGGCCAACGTCCTGACTTTC CASSVGGFGANVLTF 15 TRBV7-9 NA NA TRBJ2-6
TGCAGCGTTGTAGCTCGTTTCAACTATGGCTACACCTTC CSVVARFNYGYTF 13 TRBV29-1 NA NA TRBJ1-2
TGTGCCAGCAGATCCGGGACGGGGACCTACGAGCAGTACTTC CASRSGTGTYEQYF 14 TRBV12-3/TRBV12-4 NA NA TRBJ2-7
TGCAGCGTTGCCAGGGGATCCTACGAGCAGTACTTC CSVARGSYEQYF 12 TRBV29-1 NA NA TRBJ2-7
TGCAGCGTTGTTAGGGACCAGACAAACACTGAAGCTTTCTTT CSVVRDQTNTEAFF 14 TRBV29-1 NA NA TRBJ1-1
TGCAGCGTCGGACAGGGGCGACTCGATGAGCAGTTCTTC CSVGQGRLDEQFF 13 TRBV29-1 NA TRBD1 TRBJ2-1
TGTGCCTGGAGTCAGGGGGCCTCAGATACGCAGTATTTT CAWSQGASDTQYF 13 TRBV30 NA TRBD1 TRBJ2-3
TGCAGCGTTGAAGTTAGGGAAGGCTACACCTTC CSVEVREGYTF 11 TRBV29-1 once NA TRBJ1-2
TGCGCCAGCAGCCGGACAGGGGGCGATGAGACCCAGTACTTC CASSRTGGDETQYF 14 TRBV5-1 once TRBD1 TRBJ2-5
TGTGCCAGCTCATCACGGGGCACAGATACGCAGTATTTT CASSSRGTDTQYF 13 TRBV18 NA NA TRBJ2-3
TGTGCCAGCAGCCCCCAGGACGGGCAGCCCCAGCATTTT CASSPQDGQPQHF 13 TRBV12-3/TRBV12-4 NA NA TRBJ1-5
TGCAGCGTGAGGGGCGGGACAGGGGGCAAAATCGTTTGGACTGAAGCTTTCTTT CSVRGGTGGKIVWTEAFF 18 TRBV29-1 NA TRBD1 TRBJ1-1
TGTGCCAGCAGCGGCTGGGTAGCGGGAGGTGATACGCAGTATTTT CASSGWVAGGDTQYF 15 TRBV7-2 NA TRBD2 TRBJ2-3
TGTGCCAGCAGCTTGGAAGGGACCACCAATGAGCAGTTCTTC CASSLEGTTNEQFF 14 TRBV5-6 NA NA TRBJ2-1
TGTGCCAGCAGCCAAGAACGGGACGGGGAGCAGTACTTC CASSQERDGEQYF 13 TRBV14 NA NA TRBJ2-7
TGCAGTGCTAGGAGTGGACAGGGGAGGGAGACCCAGTACTTC CSARSGQGRETQYF 14 TRBV20-1 NA TRBD1 TRBJ2-5
TGCAGCGTTGTTGTACCGGGACAGGGGGCGTCGAACTATGGCTACACCTTC CSVVVPGQGASNYGYTF 17 TRBV29-1 NA TRBD1 TRBJ1-2
TGCGCCAGCAGCTTTGATTTCCAGGGGGTCCAGTATTTT CASSFDFQGVQYF 13 TRBV5-1 NA TRBD1 TRBJ2-3
TGTGCCAGCAGGGGGTTGGGGCCCGATGGCTACACCTTC CASRGLGPDGYTF 13 TRBV25-1 NA NA TRBJ1-2
TGCAGCGTTACCCCTTTGTTAGTCCACAATGAGCAGTTCTTC CSVTPLLVHNEQFF 14 TRBV29-1 NA NA TRBJ2-1
TGTGCCAGCGCTCAGGGGGCACCTTATAGCAATCAGCCCCAGCATTTT CASAQGAPYSNQPQHF 16 TRBV19 NA TRBD1 TRBJ1-5
TGTGCCAGCAGCCTCCCGGGGGGCGACTATGGCTACACCTTC CASSLPGGDYGYTF 14 TRBV3-1 NA NA TRBJ1-2
TGTGCCACCAGTGCCTCCGGGACAGGGTTGGTTGGCTACACCTTC CATSASGTGLVGYTF 15 TRBV24-1 NA TRBD1 TRBJ1-2
TGTGCCAGCAGTCCCGCTGAGGGGAAAGGGAATGAGCAGTTCTTC CASSPAEGKGNEQFF 15 TRBV6-1 NA NA TRBJ2-1
TGTGCCAGCAGCCGCCAGCTCGGAGCGTGGGTTGAGACCCAGTACTTC CASSRQLGAWVETQYF 16 TRBV6-2/TRBV6-3 NA NA TRBJ2-5
TGTGCCATCAGGGGACAGGGGGCCGGGGAGCTGTTTTTT CAIRGQGAGELFF 13 TRBV10-3 NA TRBD1 TRBJ2-2
TGCAGTGCTGAAGGGGCAACTTCTAGTCGGCCGTATGGCTACACCTTC CSAEGATSSRPYGYTF 16 TRBV20-1 NA NA TRBJ1-2
TGTGCCTGGAGTGTACAAGGGGATGGTCAGCCCCAGCATTTT CAWSVQGDGQPQHF 14 TRBV30 NA NA TRBJ1-5
TGCAGCGTTCTTCGGGACACCTTTATAAACACTGAAGCTTTCTTT CSVLRDTFINTEAFF 15 TRBV29-1 NA NA TRBJ1-1
TGTGCCAGCAAAATAGCGGGCGGAGGTACGCAGTATTTT CASKIAGGGTQYF 13 TRBV9 NA TRBD2 TRBJ2-3
TGTGCCAGCCACGACAGGGGATATACTGAAGCTTTCTTT CASHDRGYTEAFF 13 TRBV27 NA TRBD1 TRBJ1-1
TGTGCCAGCAGCTTAGAAGCGGCGGGTGCAGATACGCAGTATTTT CASSLEAAGADTQYF 15 TRBV7-2 NA NA TRBJ2-3
TGTGCCAGCAGCGTAGCTAGCGGGTTGAAGCAGGAGCTGTTTTTT CASSVASGLKQELFF 15 TRBV9 NA TRBD2 TRBJ2-2
TGTGCCAGCAGCTTAAGACAAGATCAGCCCCAGCATTTT CASSLRQDQPQHF 13 TRBV7-2 NA NA TRBJ1-5
TGTGCCAGCAGCCGGATAGGGGCTAGCGCATTATTCTCCCCGTACAATGAGCAGTTCTTC CASSRIGASALFSPYNEQFF 20 TRBV9 NA NA TRBJ2-1
TGCGCCAGCAGCTTGGACGGGGGTGGGGACATTCAGTACTTC CASSLDGGGDIQYF 14 TRBV5-1 NA NA TRBJ2-4
TGTGCCAGCACCCCTACTGCCTTTAGCGGGACCAAAGAGACCCAGTACTTC CASTPTAFSGTKETQYF 17 TRBV7-8 NA TRBD2 TRBJ2-5
TGTGCCAGTCGGCGAGCGGGAGACGCCGGGGAGCTGTTTTTT CASRRAGDAGELFF 14 TRBV27 NA TRBD2 TRBJ2-2
TGCAGTGCTAGGGGTAATAGCAATCAGCCCCAGCATTTT CSARGNSNQPQHF 13 TRBV20-1 once NA TRBJ1-5
TGTGCCAGCAGCCAGGGTACTAGTTGGGTCTACAATGAGCAGTTCTTC CASSQGTSWVYNEQFF 16 TRBV14 NA NA TRBJ2-1
TGCAGCGCCGACGACTTCATGAACACTGAAGCTTTCTTT CSADDFMNTEAFF 13 TRBV29-1 NA NA TRBJ1-1
TGTGCCAGCAGTCAGGACAGAAACACTGAAGCTTTCTTT CASSQDRNTEAFF 13 TRBV27 NA NA TRBJ1-1
TGTGCCAGCAGGAAAGGGGACAGACCACTCCGCACAGATACGCAGTATTTT CASRKGDRPLRTDTQYF 17 TRBV7-9 NA TRBD1 TRBJ2-3
TGTGCCAGCAGTTACATGGGACCAAGCACAGATACGCAGTATTTT CASSYMGPSTDTQYF 15 TRBV6-5 NA NA TRBJ2-3
TGTGCCAGCAGCGGGCCACTATCCTTCAATGAGCAGTTCTTC CASSGPLSFNEQFF 14 TRBV9 NA NA TRBJ2-1
TGTGCCTGGAGTGGGCCCACAGATACGCAGTATTTT CAWSGPTDTQYF 12 TRBV30 NA NA TRBJ2-3
TGTGCCAGCAGCTCTTTCCAGGTCGTCGAGACCCAGTACTTC CASSSFQVVETQYF 14 TRBV7-2 NA NA TRBJ2-5
TGTGCCAGCAGCTCCCGACAGGGGAACGGGGAGCTGTTTTTT CASSSRQGNGELFF 14 TRBV7-2 NA TRBD1 TRBJ2-2
TGTGCCAGTGGGGCGACGAGAAACTATGGCTACACCTTC CASGATRNYGYTF 13 TRBV19 NA NA TRBJ1-2
TGCAGCGTTGACGGGCCAGGGATGGAGACCCAGTACTTC CSVDGPGMETQYF 13 TRBV29-1 NA NA TRBJ2-5
TGTGCCAGCAGCCAAGGTGAAAATGAAAAACTGTTTTTT CASSQGENEKLFF 13 TRBV14 NA NA TRBJ1-4